This TCR beta chain comes out of a study of blood T cell repertoires in COVID-19. Study background: Sample material is recorded as cDNA or gDNA derived from T cells, B-cell-depleted T cells, or PBMCs.

Recovered Cohort 3 donors showed two negative PCRs, clearance, or symptom resolution. Libraries were prepared by immunoSEQ multiplex PCR; TCRdb keeps only in-frame clonotypes and omits some of them. The table lists approximately 210,000 clones, roughly 87% of them singletons. The source of this sequence is a woman in her 30s who had recovered from COVID-19. The sequenced material came from PBMCs or T cells enriched from blood (not recorded which).

Here the CDR3 reads CASSQGGTAGTDTQYF. The CDR3 nucleotides read TGCGCCAGCAGCCAAGGGGGGACAGCAGGCACAGATACGCAGTATTTT. The rearrangement uses TRBV4-3 and TRBJ2-3, with TRBD1 identical over 7 bases. J lost 1 base, V lost 1 base, and 5 bases had no gene match. The germline V gene has CDR1 LGHNA and CDR2 YSLEER. The CDR3 contains 16 residues.